This is a list of T cell receptor beta chains from one sample in a study of beta chain features in type 1 diabetes. The table came from immunoSEQ multiplex PCR; TCRdb's copy has only in-frame clones and leaves some out. Found here are around 250,000 clones, around 21% of them singletons; the top ten hold less than 0.03%. The sequencing input was naive CD4+ T cells from blood. These receptor sequences come from a woman between 35 and 50 years old with type 1 diabetes. Both conserved end residues are part of each CDR3. The order of the fields is V gene, CDR3 protein.

TRBV9	CASSTRQDTQYF
TRBV11-2	CASSPQVGAGTSNEQFF
TRBV11-1	CASSRLAGTDTQYF
TRBV7-2	CASSQGDYGTRGYTF
TRBV5-1	CASSPWTENTEAFF
TRBV21-1	CASSTCRSGGIEPQHF
TRBV28	CASTHRLRGNEQYF
TRBV9	CASNKGETGELFF
TRBV4-2	CASSKDPSGSYNEQFF
TRBV2	CASSVNRGNYGYTF
TRBV5-4	CASSSGLGQETQYF